A selection of T cell receptor beta chains follows, all from one sample in a study of beta chain features in type 1 diabetes. Only in-frame clones appear in the TCRdb table, and some are missing; sequencing was by immunoSEQ multiplex PCR. The profile shows about 180,000 clones, less than 15% of them singletons. The source material was central memory CD4+ T cells from blood. These receptors were obtained from a woman under 30 in good health. The CDR3 runs from the conserved cysteine through the conserved F or W. The order of the fields is D gene, J gene, clone size, V gene, CDR3 DNA, CDR3 protein. A D gene is named only where the DNA matches it firmly. Rows may omit the clone size; those that give it use once, few, many or a size class.

NA | TRBJ1-1 | NA | TRBV5-1 | TGCGCCAGCAGCTTGGGAGGAAACACTGAAGCTTTCTTT | CASSLGGNTEAFF
TRBD1 | TRBJ2-5 | NA | TRBV5-6 | TGTGCCAGCAGCTTGACTACAGGGGGCCGGGAGACCCAGTACTTC | CASSLTTGGRETQYF
NA | TRBJ2-1 | few | TRBV7-9 | TGTGCCAGCAGCCGGGACTCGATCAATGAGCAGTTCTTC | CASSRDSINEQFF
TRBD1 | TRBJ2-2 | few | TRBV9 | TGTGCCAGCAGCGTGACAGGGGCCGGGGAGCTGTTTTTT | CASSVTGAGELFF
NA | TRBJ2-7 | few | TRBV9 | TGTGCCAGCACCAGGGGGACTGAGTCCTACGAGCAGTACTTC | CASTRGTESYEQYF
NA | TRBJ2-7 | NA | TRBV5-4 | TGTGCCAGCAGCTCCCCGGGACTCCCCTACGAGCAGTACTTC | CASSSPGLPYEQYF
NA | TRBJ2-2 | NA | TRBV15 | TGTGCCACCAGCAGAGAGGGAAGGACAACCCGCACCGGGGAGCTGTTTTTT | CATSREGRTTRTGELFF
TRBD2 | TRBJ2-3 | few | TRBV7-9 | TGTGCCAGCAGCTTTCAGGCGGGAGGGACAGATACGCAGTATTTT | CASSFQAGGTDTQYF
TRBD1 | TRBJ2-6 | few | TRBV28 | TGTGCCAGCAGACAGGGGAGTTCTGGGGCCAACGTCCTGACTTTC | CASRQGSSGANVLTF
NA | TRBJ1-4 | few | TRBV29-1 | TGCAGCGTTTTATCCGGTCGGGAAAAACTGTTTTTT | CSVLSGREKLFF
NA | TRBJ1-3 | NA | TRBV14 | TGTGCCAGCAGCCAGCAGGGGTACACCATATATTTT | CASSQQGYTIYF
TRBD1 | TRBJ2-5 | NA | TRBV2 | TGTGCCACCATCCGGGACAGACAAGAGACCCAGTACTTC | CATIRDRQETQYF
NA | TRBJ2-4 | few | TRBV29-1 | TGCAGCGCCGCAGACCCCATGGGAGAAATAGCCAAAAACATTCAGTACTTC | CSAADPMGEIAKNIQYF
TRBD1 | TRBJ2-7 | NA | TRBV9 | TGTGCCAGCAGCGGGCCGGGACAGGGGAACGAGCAGTACTTC | CASSGPGQGNEQYF
TRBD2 | TRBJ2-1 | medium-sized | TRBV18 | TGTGCCAGCTCACCTGCGGGAGGTTTCCGCAATGAGCAGTTCTTC | CASSPAGGFRNEQFF
NA | TRBJ1-5 | few | TRBV4-1 | TGCGCCAGCAGCCAAGGGGGGGACTCCGTTGGGAGCAATCAGCCCCAGCATTTT | CASSQGGDSVGSNQPQHF
TRBD1 | TRBJ1-2 | NA | TRBV4-1 | TGCGCCAGCAGCCAAGCCGACAGGGGCTATGGCTACACCTTC | CASSQADRGYGYTF
NA | TRBJ1-2 | few | TRBV10-3 | TGTGCCAGCGGCAGTCGTTACGGCTACACCTTC | CASGSRYGYTF
NA | TRBJ2-7 | NA | TRBV18 | TGTGCCAGCTCCCCGGGACACCTAGACCACGAGCAGTACTTC | CASSPGHLDHEQYF
NA | TRBJ2-7 | NA | TRBV9 | TGTGCCAGCAGCGTAGGGGGGGACTCCTACGAGCAGTACTTC | CASSVGGDSYEQYF
NA | TRBJ2-7 | NA | TRBV13 | TGTGCCCCCCCCTACGTGTCAGTACTATCCTACGAGCAGTACTTC | CAPPYVSVLSYEQYF
TRBD1 | TRBJ1-2 | few | TRBV28 | TGTGCCAGCAGCCCTTTGGTGACAGGGGACGGCTACACCTTC | CASSPLVTGDGYTF
TRBD1 | TRBJ2-1 | NA | TRBV5-1 | TGCGCCAGCAGCGGTCCGGGACAGCAGTCCTACAATGAGCAGTTCTTC | CASSGPGQQSYNEQFF